This T cell receptor beta chain was sequenced in a study of cytomegalovirus exposure and HLA in healthy donors. PCR employed 60 Vbeta and 13 Jbeta primers. Only in-frame clones appear in the TCRdb table, and some are missing; sequencing was by immunoSEQ multiplex PCR. This table has some 130,000 clones, less than 80% appearing once. Trimming cost V 4 bases and J 7 bases; bases outside gene matches: 4. CDR3 length equals 12 residues. Germline assignment: CDR1 SGHRS and CDR2 YFSETQ. This sequence joins TRBV5-1 and TRBJ1-2, with 7 positions matching TRBD1. The specimen was PBMCs. This clonotype originated in a man aged 35-49 years in good health and CMV-seropositive. This CDR3 is CASSQGQLGYTF. The CDR3 region has the DNA TGCGCCAGCAGCCAGGGACAGCTTGGCTACACCTTC.